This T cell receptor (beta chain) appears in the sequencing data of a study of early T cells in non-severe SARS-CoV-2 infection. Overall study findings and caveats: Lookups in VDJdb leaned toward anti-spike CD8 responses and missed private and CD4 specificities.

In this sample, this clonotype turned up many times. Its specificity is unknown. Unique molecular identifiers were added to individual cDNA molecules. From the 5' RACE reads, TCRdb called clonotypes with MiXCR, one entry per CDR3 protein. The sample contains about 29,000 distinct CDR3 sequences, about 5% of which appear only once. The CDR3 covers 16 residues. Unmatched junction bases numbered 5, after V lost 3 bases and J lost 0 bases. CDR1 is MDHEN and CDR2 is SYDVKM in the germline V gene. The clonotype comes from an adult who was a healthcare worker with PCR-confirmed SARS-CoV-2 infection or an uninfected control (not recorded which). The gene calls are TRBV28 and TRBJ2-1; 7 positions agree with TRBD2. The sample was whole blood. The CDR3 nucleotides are TGTGCCAGCAGTTTCGTGCGGGAGTTCTCCTACAATGAGCAGTTCTTC. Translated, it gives CASSFVREFSYNEQFF.